This record covers a single T cell receptor beta chain. Its antigen is currently unknown. The data stem from a study of shared clonotypes between healthy human individuals. Findings and caveats of the study: Memory subsets had estimated richness that was generally smaller than that of naive subsets.

The CDR3 length is 14 residues. Germline-derived CDR1 and CDR2 are SQVTM and ANQGSEA. V trimming: 8 bases; J trimming: 1 base; junction bases outside the gene matches: 6. Here immunoSEQ multiplex PCR was the method, and the copy in TCRdb shows in-frame clones only, minus some. This table has approximately 320,000 clones, roughly 87% appearing once. The source material was memory CD8+ T cells sorted from blood. Regarding subset: CD45RO+ cells pooled with CCR7-negative TemRA cells. The gene calls are TRBV29-1 and TRBJ2-1; 9 positions match TRBD2. The TCR sequence derives from a man younger than 35 in good health. This chain's CDR3 is CSLRGRGSYNEQFF. The CDR3 nucleotides read TGCAGCTTACGCGGGAGGGGGTCCTACAATGAGCAGTTCTTC.